This T cell receptor beta chain was profiled in a study of OX40 agonist ivuxolimab in advanced cancers. V lost 2 bases, J lost 6 bases, and 13 bases lay in between. Per germline, CDR1 MGHDK and CDR2 SYGVNS. The CDR3 has 14 residues. The data were produced by immunoSEQ multiplex PCR, yet TCRdb's version contains in-frame clones alone and is incomplete. Among about 79,000 clones listed, approximately 94% were seen once. The sequence was collected from an adult with an advanced solid tumor such as melanoma, head and neck, liver or kidney cancer. This sequence joins TRBV25-1 and TRBJ2-5, with D possibly being TRBD1 (6 bases). The sample consisted of CD4+ or CD8+ T cells sorted from blood, taken in a trial of the OX40 agonist ivuxolimab. DNA for the CDR3: TGTGCCAGCAGTGAACAGACAGGCGTAAAGACCCAGTACTTC. Amino acid sequence: CASSEQTGVKTQYF.